This passage covers 8 T cell receptor beta chains from one sample sequenced in a study of technical replicates of blood from several donors. Data came from immunoSEQ multiplex PCR; TCRdb stores just in-frame clones and leaves some out. This table holds some 70,000 clones, about 90% found once. The sequencing sample was made of T cells isolated from PBMCs. The source of these receptors is a human donor in good health.

The chain combines TRBV9 with TRBJ2-1; D perhaps matches TRBD1 (5 bases). The CDR3 spans 16 residues. The V gene's germline CDR1 is SGDLS and CDR2 YYNGEE. V lost 4 bases, J lost 2 bases, and 16 bases lay in between. Here the CDR3 DNA reads TGTGCCAGCAGCCCGCGTGCAGGGTTAACCTACAATGAGCAGTTCTTC. As protein: CASSPRAGLTYNEQFF.

The V gene is TRBV10-1, the J gene TRBJ2-1, with D possibly matching TRBD2 (6 bases). V lost 0 bases, J lost 7 bases, and 16 bases lay in between. The CDR3 covers 16 residues. Germline V gene lookup returns CDR1 WNHNN and CDR2 SYGVQD (reference sequence). The DNA for the CDR3 is TGCGCCAGCAGTGAGTCGGGACGACTAGAAAGTAATGAGCAGTTCTTC. It codes for CASSESGRLESNEQFF.

The J gene is TRBJ2-1, the V gene TRBV2, with TRBD2 identical over 11 bases. The V segment lost 6 bases and the J segment 6 bases; nucleotides outside the gene matches: 7. CDR1 and CDR2 from the germline V gene are SNHLY and FYNNEI. The CDR3 is made up of 15 amino acids. CDR3 sequence reads: CASRVLAGGGNEQFF. DNA of the CDR3: TGTGCCAGCAGGGTCTTAGCGGGGGGGGGCAATGAGCAGTTCTTC.

This clone showed up just once. V and J are TRBV9 and TRBJ1-2; D call uncertain. CDR3 length: 14 residues. Germline CDR1 SGDLS, CDR2 YYNGEE. Trimming took 2 bases from V and 4 from J, leaving 12 bases between them. The CDR3 is CASSVGEEVYGYTF. DNA for the CDR3: TGTGCCAGCAGCGTGGGAGAGGAGGTCTATGGCTACACCTTC.

The chain links TRBV28 to TRBJ1-5, with a weak D call TRBD1 (6 bases). CDR1 and CDR2 (germline): MDHEN, SYDVKM. The CDR3 runs to 14 residues. The ends were cut back, 8 bases at V and 0 bases at J, with 11 bases in the middle. Here the CDR3 reads CASDDRISNQPQHF. The CDR3 nucleotides read TGTGCCAGCGACGACAGGATTAGCAATCAGCCCCAGCATTTT.

The chain couples TRBV19 to TRBJ1-4; tentative D call: TRBD1 (5 bases). Per the germline V gene, CDR1 is LNHDA and CDR2 is SQIVND (reference sequence). Trimming stripped 11 bases from V and 6 bases from J, with 16 bases between. This CDR3 has 13 residues. CDR3 amino acids: CACMGTYYEKLFF. CDR3 coding DNA: TGTGCCTGCATGGGGACTTATTATGAAAAACTGTTTTTT.

The genes are TRBV6-1 and TRBJ1-1, with D unresolved. Trimming left V 4 bases short and J 1 base short, with 7 bases between. The CDR3 extends over 13 amino acids. Germline V gene data show CDR1 as MNHNS and CDR2 as SASEGT. CDR3 DNA sequence: TGTGCCAGCAGTGGGTGGAGGAACACTGAAGCTTTCTTT. Translation gives CASSGWRNTEAFF.

For this clone: Mismatch with germline at one junction end may stem from a read error. This chain links TRBV6-1 with TRBJ2-7, with 8 bases that match TRBD1. CDR1 and CDR2 (germline): MNHNS, SASEGT. The CDR3 contains 16 residues. CDR3 DNA sequence: TGTGCCAGCAGAGAAGCTTCGACAGGGGTTGTCTACGAGCAGTACTTC. Translation: CASREASTGVVYEQYF.